These 21 T cell receptor beta chains originate from one sample sequenced in a study of T cells expressing NK-cell markers. TCRdb reprocessed the 5' RACE reads; each CDR3 protein has one entry and no DNA is given. This sample's clone table lists some 500,000 distinct CDR3 sequences. The sequencing input was blood T cells: a sorted CD56 or NKG2C T cell subset, CD4+ or CD8+ T cells, or bulk PBMC T cells (not recorded which). Every receptor here comes from a woman in her 50s in good health.

The chain joins TRBV27 to TRBJ2-1; the D call of TRBD2 rests on TCRdb alone, since no DNA is present to check it. Germline CDR1 MNHEY, CDR2 SMNVEV (reference sequence). This CDR3 contains 20 residues. The CDR3 spells CASSPYGLAGVGDSYNEQFF.

The rearrangement uses TRBV29-1 and TRBJ1-4; the D call from TCRdb, TRBD1, cannot be confirmed without DNA. Germline assignment: CDR1 SQVTM and CDR2 ANQGSEA. There are 13 residues in the CDR3. Here the CDR3 reads CSVGGGLTEKLFF.

The V gene is TRBV5-1, the J gene TRBJ2-7; TCRdb's D gene call, TRBD1, goes unchecked for lack of DNA. This CDR3 has 14 residues. CDR1 is SGHRS, CDR2 YFSETQ, per germline. CDR3 sequence: CASSPNSPPYEQYF.

The genes are TRBV7-8 and TRBJ2-7; TCRdb picks TRBD2, but there is no DNA to check that call. The CDR3 has 18 amino acids. Germline CDR1 is SGHVS and CDR2 is FQNEAQ. CDR3: CASSIGWTSGRSSYEQYF.

This chain uses TRBV18 with TRBJ2-1. This CDR3 has 14 residues. Germline V gene lookup returns CDR1 KGHSH and CDR2 LQKENI. The CDR3 here is CASSPQQVDNEQFF.

The chain links TRBV12-3 or TRBV12-4 to TRBJ2-4. This CDR3 spans 13 amino acids. The CDR3 protein is CASKPQVKNIQYF.

This chain joins TRBV3-1 and TRBJ2-3; as DNA is missing, the TRBD1 call by TCRdb cannot be tested. The CDR3 sequence is 14 residues long. Germline CDR1 LGHDT, CDR2 YNNKEL (reference sequence). The CDR3 spells CASSQSPGTDTQYF.

This chain joins TRBV3-1 and TRBJ1-6; the TCRdb call, TRBD1, lacks DNA for checking. CDR3 size: 14 residues. The germline gives CDR1 LGHDT, CDR2 YNNKEL (reference sequence). The CDR3 region is CASSPGRSNSPLHF. Drawing the rest from reference TRBV3-1 and TRBJ1-6, the complete variable domain is DTAVSQTPKYLVTQMGNDKSIKCEQNLGHDTMYWYKQDSKKFLKIMFSYNNKELIINETVPNRFSPKSPDKAHLNLHINSLELGDSAVYFCASSPGRSNSPLHFGNGTRLTVT.

The genes are TRBV12-3 or TRBV12-4 and TRBJ2-3; no DNA is available, so the TRBD1 call from TCRdb remains unchecked. The CDR3 sequence is 15 residues long. CDR3 protein: CASNPGTRHTDTQYF.

The chain uses TRBV2 and TRBJ2-3; TCRdb designates TRBD1, a call that cannot be tested without DNA. Germline lookup yields CDR1 SNHLY and CDR2 FYNNEI. The CDR3 is 16 residues long. The CDR3 sequence is CASSLQSLGTTDTQYF. Looking up the rest from reference TRBV2 and TRBJ2-3 gives the full variable domain: EPEVTQTPSHQVTQMGQEVILRCVPISNHLYFYWYRQILGQKVEFLVSFYNNEISEKSEIFDDQFSVERPDGSNFTLKIRSTKLEDSAMYFCASSLQSLGTTDTQYFGPGTRLTVL.

The chain links TRBV6-6 to TRBJ2-1; the D gene TCRdb calls, TRBD2, cannot be checked with no DNA. The length of the CDR3 is 13 residues. Germline-derived CDR1 and CDR2 are MNHNY and SVGAGI (reference sequence). The CDR3 region is CASSYMLGGTQFF.

The CDR3 region is CASSEGIYSGNTIYF. The V call is TRBV6-1, the J call TRBJ1-3. The germline V gene has CDR1 MNHNS and CDR2 SASEGT. The CDR3 is 15 amino acids.

The chain couples TRBV20-1 to TRBJ2-3. Germline V gives CDR1 DFQATT, CDR2 SNEGSKA (reference sequence). The CDR3 totals 12 residues. The CDR3 region is CSAGILADTQYF.

This chain uses TRBV20-1 with TRBJ1-5. The CDR3 consists of 14 residues. Germline CDR1 and CDR2: DFQATT and SNEGSKA (reference sequence). CDR3 in amino acids: CSARDRRSSGPQHF.

This rearrangement joins TRBV25-1 to TRBJ2-5; the TCRdb D gene call, TRBD1, has no DNA to confirm it. This CDR3 comprises 14 residues. In germline, CDR1 is MGHDK, CDR2 SYGVNS. The CDR3 spells CASSRGGDAETQYF.

The chain is built from TRBV24-1 and TRBJ2-5; TCRdb lists TRBD1, though no DNA is available to test this call. This CDR3 is 13 amino acids long. Germline V lookup: CDR1 KGHDR, CDR2 SFDVKD. This CDR3 is CATSEGAGETQYF.

CDR3: CASSLSEGVFGTQYF. The rearrangement links TRBV27 to TRBJ2-5; TCRdb's D call of TRBD2 is untestable without DNA. The CDR3 has 15 amino acids. The germline V gene encodes CDR1 MNHEY and CDR2 SMNVEV (reference sequence).

This chain uses TRBV5-5 with TRBJ2-3. CDR3 length equals 14 residues. Germline CDR1 SGHKS, CDR2 YYEKEE (reference sequence). This CDR3 reads CASSLDLYEDTQYF.

This chain joins TRBV12-3 or TRBV12-4 and TRBJ1-3; with no DNA, the TCRdb D assignment of TRBD1 cannot be verified. The CDR3 totals 15 residues. The CDR3 reads CASRSGTGSGNTIYF.

The gene calls are TRBV29-1 and TRBJ2-1; TCRdb calls TRBD2, which cannot be checked without DNA. The CDR3 covers 13 residues. Germline V gene data show CDR1 as SQVTM and CDR2 as ANQGSEA. Here the CDR3 reads CSVFSWEADEQFF.

V gene TRBV4-1 combines with J gene TRBJ1-2. The germline gives CDR1 MGHRA, CDR2 YSYEKL. The CDR3 spans 13 residues. CDR3: CASSQSDIRGYTF.